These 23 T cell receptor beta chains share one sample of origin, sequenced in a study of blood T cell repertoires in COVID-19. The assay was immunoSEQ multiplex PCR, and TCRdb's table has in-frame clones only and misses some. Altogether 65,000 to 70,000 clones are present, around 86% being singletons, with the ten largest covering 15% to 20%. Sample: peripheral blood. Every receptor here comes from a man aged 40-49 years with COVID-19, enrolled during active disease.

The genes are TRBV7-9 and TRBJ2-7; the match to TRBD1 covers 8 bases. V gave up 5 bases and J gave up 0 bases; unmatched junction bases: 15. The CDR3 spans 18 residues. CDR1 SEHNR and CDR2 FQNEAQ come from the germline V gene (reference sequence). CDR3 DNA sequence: TGTGCCAGCAGCCAGGGACAGGCGGTGTCGGCAGGCTCCTACGAGCAGTACTTC. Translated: CASSQGQAVSAGSYEQYF. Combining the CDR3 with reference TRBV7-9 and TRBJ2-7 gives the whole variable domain DTGVSQNPRHKITKRGQNVTFRCDPISEHNRLYWYRQTLGQGPEFLTYFQNEAQLEKSRLLSDRFSAERPKGSFSTLEIQRTEQGDSAMYLCASSQGQAVSAGSYEQYFGPGTRLTVT.

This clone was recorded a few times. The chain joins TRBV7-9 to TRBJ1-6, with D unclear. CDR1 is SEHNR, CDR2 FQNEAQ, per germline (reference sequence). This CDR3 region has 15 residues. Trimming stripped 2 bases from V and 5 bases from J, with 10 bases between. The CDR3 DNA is TGTGCCAGCAGCTTAAGCTCCGTCGATAATTCACCCCTCCACTTT. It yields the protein CASSLSSVDNSPLHF.

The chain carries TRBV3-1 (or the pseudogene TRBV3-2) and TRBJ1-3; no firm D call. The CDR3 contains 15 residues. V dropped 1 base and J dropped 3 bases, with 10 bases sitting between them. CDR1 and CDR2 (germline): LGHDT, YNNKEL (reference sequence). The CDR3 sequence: CASSQGLTGGNTIYF. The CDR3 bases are TGTGCCAGCAGCCAAGGTCTGACTGGTGGAAACACCATATATTTT.

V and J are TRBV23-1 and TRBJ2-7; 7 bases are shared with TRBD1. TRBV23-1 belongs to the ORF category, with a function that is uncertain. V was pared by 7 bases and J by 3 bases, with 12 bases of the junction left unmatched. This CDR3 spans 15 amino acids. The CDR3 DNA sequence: TGCGCCAGCAATAGGAGGACAGGCCGAATCTACGAGCAGTACTTC. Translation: CASNRRTGRIYEQYF.

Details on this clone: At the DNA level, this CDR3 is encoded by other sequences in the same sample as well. The CDR3 protein is CAWTGGGDYGYTF. The CDR3 DNA reads TGTGCCTGGACGGGCGGGGGTGACTATGGCTACACCTTC. The rearrangement links TRBV30 to TRBJ1-2, with D possibly TRBD1 on 5 matching bases. Germline V gene sequence: CDR1 GTSNPN, CDR2 SVGIG (reference sequence). V lost 4 bases and J lost 3, with 12 bases in between. This CDR3 has 13 residues.

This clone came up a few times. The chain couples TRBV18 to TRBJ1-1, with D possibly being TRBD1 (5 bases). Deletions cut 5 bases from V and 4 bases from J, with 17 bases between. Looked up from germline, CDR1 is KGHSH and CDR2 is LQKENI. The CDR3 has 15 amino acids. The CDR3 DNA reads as TGTGCCAGCTCAATAGTCCAGGGCCGTGCCACTGAAGCTTTCTTT. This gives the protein CASSIVQGRATEAFF.

CDR3 DNA sequence: TGTGCCAGCAGCTTAGGCCAGGCGACCCAGTACTTC. Translation: CASSLGQATQYF. The chain links TRBV13 to TRBJ2-5; D gene unclear. Germline lookup yields CDR1 PRHDT and CDR2 FYEKMQ (reference sequence). This CDR3 region has 12 residues. V lost 0 bases to trimming and J lost 7 bases, with 6 bases between them.

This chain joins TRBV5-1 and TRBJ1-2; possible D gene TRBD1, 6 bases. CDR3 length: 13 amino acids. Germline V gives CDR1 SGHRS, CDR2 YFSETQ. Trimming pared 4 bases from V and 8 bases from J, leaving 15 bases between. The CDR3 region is CASSGASGVGYTF. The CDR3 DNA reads TGCGCCAGCAGCGGAGCCTCAGGGGTAGGCTACACCTTC.

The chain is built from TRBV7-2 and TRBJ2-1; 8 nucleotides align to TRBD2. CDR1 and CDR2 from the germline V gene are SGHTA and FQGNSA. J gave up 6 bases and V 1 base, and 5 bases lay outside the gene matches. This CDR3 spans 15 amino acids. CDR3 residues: CASSLDGLAPNEQFF. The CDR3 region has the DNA TGTGCCAGCAGCTTAGATGGACTAGCACCCAATGAGCAGTTCTTC. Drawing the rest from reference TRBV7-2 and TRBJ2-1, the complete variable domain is GAGVSQSPSNKVTEKGKDVELRCDPISGHTALYWYRQSLGQGLEFLIYFQGNSAPDKSGLPSDRFSAERTGGSVSTLTIQRTQQEDSAVYLCASSLDGLAPNEQFFGPGTRLTVL.

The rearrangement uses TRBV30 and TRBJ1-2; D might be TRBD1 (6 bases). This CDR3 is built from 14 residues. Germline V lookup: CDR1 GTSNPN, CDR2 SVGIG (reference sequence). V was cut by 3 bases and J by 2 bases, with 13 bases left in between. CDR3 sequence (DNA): TGTGCCTGGAGCCCTCTAACAGGGAACTATGGCTACACCTTC. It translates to CAWSPLTGNYGYTF.

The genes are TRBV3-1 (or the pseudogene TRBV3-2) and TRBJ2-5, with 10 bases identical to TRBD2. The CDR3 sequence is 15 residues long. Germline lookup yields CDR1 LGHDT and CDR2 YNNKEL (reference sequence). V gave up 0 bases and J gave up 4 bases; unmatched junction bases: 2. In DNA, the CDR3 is TGTGCCAGCAGCCAAGACCCTAGCGGGGGAGAGACCCAGTACTTC. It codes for CASSQDPSGGETQYF.

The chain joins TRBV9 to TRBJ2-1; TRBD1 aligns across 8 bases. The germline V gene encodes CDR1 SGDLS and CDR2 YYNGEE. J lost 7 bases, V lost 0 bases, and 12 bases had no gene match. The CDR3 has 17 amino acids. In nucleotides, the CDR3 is TGTGCCAGCAGCGTAGAGGGACAGGTATTTCCCCTTAATGAGCAGTTCTTC. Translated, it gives CASSVEGQVFPLNEQFF.

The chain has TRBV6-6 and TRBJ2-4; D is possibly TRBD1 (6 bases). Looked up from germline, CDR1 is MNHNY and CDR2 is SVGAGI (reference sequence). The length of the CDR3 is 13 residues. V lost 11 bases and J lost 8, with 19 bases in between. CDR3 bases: TGTGCCTCTCACCCAGGGGCTGAGGACATTCAGTACTTC. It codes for CASHPGAEDIQYF.

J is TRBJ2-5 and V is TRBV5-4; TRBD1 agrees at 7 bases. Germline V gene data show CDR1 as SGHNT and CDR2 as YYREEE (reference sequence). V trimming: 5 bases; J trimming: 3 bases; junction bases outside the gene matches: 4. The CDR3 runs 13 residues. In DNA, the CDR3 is TGTGCCAGCAGTCCCGGGACAGAAGAGACCCAGTACTTC. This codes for CASSPGTEETQYF.

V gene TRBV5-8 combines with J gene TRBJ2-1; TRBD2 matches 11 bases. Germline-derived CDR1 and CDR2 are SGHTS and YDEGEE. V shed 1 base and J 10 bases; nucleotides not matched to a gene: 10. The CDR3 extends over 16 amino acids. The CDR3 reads CASSLQLTSGGGEQFF. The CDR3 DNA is TGTGCCAGCAGCTTGCAATTAACTAGCGGGGGTGGGGAGCAGTTCTTC.

CDR3 in DNA: TGTGCTAGTGGTTTGGTACGAGAGAGCAATCAGCCCCAGCATTTT. It encodes CASGLVRESNQPQHF. The chain links TRBV12-5 to TRBJ1-5, with unresolved D. V gave up 0 bases and J gave up 1 base, with 7 bases separating them. The CDR3 has 15 amino acids. CDR1 is LGHNT, CDR2 FRNRAP, per germline.

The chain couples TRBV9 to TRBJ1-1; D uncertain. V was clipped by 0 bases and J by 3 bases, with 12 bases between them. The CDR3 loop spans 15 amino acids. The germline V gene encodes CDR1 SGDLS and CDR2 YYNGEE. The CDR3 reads CASSVEAAEDTEAFF. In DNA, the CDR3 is TGTGCCAGCAGCGTAGAGGCGGCCGAGGACACTGAAGCTTTCTTT.

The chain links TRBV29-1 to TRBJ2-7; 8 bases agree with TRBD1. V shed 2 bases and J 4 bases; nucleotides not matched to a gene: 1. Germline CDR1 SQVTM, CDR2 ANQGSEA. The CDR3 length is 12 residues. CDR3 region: CSVEQGAYEQYF. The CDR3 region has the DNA TGCAGCGTTGAACAGGGGGCTTACGAGCAGTACTTC.

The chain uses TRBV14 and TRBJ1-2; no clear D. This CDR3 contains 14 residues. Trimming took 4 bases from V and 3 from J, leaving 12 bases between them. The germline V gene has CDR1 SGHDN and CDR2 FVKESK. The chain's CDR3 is CASSRLDSHYGYTF. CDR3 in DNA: TGTGCCAGCAGCCGGCTGGACTCCCACTATGGCTACACCTTC. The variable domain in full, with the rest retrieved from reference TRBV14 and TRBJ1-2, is EAGVTQFPSHSVIEKGQTVTLRCDPISGHDNLYWYRRVMGKEIKFLLHFVKESKQDESGMPNNRFLAERTGGTYSTLKVQPAELEDSGVYFCASSRLDSHYGYTFGSGTRLTVV.

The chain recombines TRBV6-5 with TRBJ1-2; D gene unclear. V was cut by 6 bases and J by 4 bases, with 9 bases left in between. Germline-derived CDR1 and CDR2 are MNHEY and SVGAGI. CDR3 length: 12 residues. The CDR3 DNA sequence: TGTGCCAGCAGCGGTGGCGGCTATGGCTACACCTTC. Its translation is CASSGGGYGYTF.

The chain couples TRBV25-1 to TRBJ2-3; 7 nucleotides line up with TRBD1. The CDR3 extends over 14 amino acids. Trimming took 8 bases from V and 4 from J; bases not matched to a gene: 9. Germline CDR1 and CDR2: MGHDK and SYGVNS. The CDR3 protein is CASRDSSVADTQYF. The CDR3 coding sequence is TGTGCCAGCCGGGACAGTAGCGTAGCAGATACGCAGTATTTT.

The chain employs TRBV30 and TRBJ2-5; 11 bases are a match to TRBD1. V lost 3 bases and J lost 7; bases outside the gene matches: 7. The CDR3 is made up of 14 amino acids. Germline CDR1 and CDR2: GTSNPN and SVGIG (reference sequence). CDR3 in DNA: TGTGCCTGGAGAGGGACAGGGGGGTTCGGGACCCAGTACTTC. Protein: CAWRGTGGFGTQYF.

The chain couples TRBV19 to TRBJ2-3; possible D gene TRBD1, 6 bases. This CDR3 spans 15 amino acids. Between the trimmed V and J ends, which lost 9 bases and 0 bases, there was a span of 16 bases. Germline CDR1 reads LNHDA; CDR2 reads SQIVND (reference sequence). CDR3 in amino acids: CASRGRTSSTDTQYF. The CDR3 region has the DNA TGTGCCAGCAGGGGCCGTACTTCTAGCACAGATACGCAGTATTTT.